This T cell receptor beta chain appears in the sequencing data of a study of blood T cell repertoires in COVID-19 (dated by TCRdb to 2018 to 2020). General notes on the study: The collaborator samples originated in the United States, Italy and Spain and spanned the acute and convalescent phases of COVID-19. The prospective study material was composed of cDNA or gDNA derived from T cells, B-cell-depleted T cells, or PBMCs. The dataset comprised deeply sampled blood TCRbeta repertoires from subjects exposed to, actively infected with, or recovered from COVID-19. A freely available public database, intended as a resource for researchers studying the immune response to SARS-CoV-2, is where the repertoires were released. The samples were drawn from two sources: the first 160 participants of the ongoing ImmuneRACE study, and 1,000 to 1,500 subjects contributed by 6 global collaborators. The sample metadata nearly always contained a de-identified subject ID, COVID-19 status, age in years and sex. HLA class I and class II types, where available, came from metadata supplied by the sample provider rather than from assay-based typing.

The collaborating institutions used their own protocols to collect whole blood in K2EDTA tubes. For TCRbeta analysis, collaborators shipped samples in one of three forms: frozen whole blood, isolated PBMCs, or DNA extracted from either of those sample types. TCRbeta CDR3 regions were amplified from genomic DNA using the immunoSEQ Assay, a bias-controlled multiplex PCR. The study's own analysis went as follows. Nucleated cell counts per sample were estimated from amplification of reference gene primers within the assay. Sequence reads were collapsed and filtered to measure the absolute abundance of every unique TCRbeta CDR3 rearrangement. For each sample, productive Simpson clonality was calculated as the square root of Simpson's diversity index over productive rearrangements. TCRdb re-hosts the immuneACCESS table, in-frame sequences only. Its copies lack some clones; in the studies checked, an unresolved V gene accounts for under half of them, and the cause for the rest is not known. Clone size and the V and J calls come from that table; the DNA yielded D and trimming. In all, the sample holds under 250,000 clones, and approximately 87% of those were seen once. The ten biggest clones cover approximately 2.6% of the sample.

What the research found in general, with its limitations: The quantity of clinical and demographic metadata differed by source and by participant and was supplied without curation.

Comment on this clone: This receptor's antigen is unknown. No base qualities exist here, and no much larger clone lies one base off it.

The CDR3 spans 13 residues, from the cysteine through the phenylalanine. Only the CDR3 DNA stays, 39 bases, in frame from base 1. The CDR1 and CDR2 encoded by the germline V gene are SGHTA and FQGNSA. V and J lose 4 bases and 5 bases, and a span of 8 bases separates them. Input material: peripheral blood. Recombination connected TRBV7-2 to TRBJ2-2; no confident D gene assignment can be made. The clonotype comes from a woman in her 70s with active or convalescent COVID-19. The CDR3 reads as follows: CASSSGVTGELFF. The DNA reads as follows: TGTGCCAGCAGCTCCGGAGTGACCGGGGAGCTGTTTTTT. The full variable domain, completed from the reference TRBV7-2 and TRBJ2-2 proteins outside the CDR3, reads GAGVSQSPSNKVTEKGKDVELRCDPISGHTALYWYRQSLGQGLEFLIYFQGNSAPDKSGLPSDRFSAERTGGSVSTLTIQRTQQEDSAVYLCASSSGVTGELFFGEGSRLTVL.